Reported below is one T cell receptor (beta chain). The antigen remains unidentified. The CDR3 is 13 amino acids. V lost 3 bases and J lost 3; bases outside the gene matches: 5. Looked up from germline, CDR1 is GTSNPN and CDR2 is SVGIG (reference sequence). The study drew the donors from its approximately 120-subject validation cohort, separate from the roughly 700-subject first cohort. Profiling relied on immunoSEQ multiplex PCR, and the TCRdb table lists in-frame clones only, not all of them. The sample consists of about 120,000 clones, roughly 95% of them appearing once. This specimen belongs to a study of cytomegalovirus exposure and HLA in healthy donors. General study results and limits: In vitro assays verified that three CMV-associated chains recognized CMV antigens specifically. According to the study, 180 or so TCR beta chains were cytomegalovirus-associated. In the roughly 110 validation repertoires, approximately 94% of cluster scores exceeded 0, per a later analysis.

V gene TRBV30 combines with J gene TRBJ2-7; the match to TRBD1 covers 7 bases. Sequences were obtained from PBMCs. This receptor was taken from a man between 18 and 29 years old in good health and CMV-seronegative. CDR3 region: CAWSPRGFYEQYF. The CDR3 DNA sequence: TGTGCCTGGAGCCCCAGGGGGTTCTACGAGCAGTACTTC.